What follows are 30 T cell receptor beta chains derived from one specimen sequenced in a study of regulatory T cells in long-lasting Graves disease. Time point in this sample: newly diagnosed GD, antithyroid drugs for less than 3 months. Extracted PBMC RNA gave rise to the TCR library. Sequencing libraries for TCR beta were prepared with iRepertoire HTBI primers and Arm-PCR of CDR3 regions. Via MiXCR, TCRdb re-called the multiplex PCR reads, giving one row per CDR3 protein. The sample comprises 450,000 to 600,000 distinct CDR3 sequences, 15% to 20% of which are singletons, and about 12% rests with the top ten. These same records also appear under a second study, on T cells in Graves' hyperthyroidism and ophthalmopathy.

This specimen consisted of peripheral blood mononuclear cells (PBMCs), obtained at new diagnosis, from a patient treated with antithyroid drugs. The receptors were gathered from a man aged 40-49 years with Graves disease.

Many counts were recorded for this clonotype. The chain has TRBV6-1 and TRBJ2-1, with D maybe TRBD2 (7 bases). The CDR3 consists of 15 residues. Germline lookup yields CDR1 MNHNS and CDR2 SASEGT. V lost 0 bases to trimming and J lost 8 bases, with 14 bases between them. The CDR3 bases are TGTGCCAGCAGTGAAGCAGGGGGGGCGATGGATGAGCAGTTCTTC. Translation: CASSEAGGAMDEQFF.

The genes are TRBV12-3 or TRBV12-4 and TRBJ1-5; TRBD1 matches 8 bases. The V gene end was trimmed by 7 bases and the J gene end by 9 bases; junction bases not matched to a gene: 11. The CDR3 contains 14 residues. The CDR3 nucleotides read TGTGCCAGCACCGACTACAGGGGGGGAGGGCCCCAGCATTTT. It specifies CASTDYRGGGPQHF.

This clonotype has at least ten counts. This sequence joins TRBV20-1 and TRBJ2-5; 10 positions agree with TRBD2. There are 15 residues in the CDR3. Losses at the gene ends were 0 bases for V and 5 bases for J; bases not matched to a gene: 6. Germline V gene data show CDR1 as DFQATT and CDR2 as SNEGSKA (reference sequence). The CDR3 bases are TGCAGTGCTAGAGATCGGGGTAGCGGGAGGGAGACCCAGTACTTC. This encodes CSARDRGSGRETQYF.

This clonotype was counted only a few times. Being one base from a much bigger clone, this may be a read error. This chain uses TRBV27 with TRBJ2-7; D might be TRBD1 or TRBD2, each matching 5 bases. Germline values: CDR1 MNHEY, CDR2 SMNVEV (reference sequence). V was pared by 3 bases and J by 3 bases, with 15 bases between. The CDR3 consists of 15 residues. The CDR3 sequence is CASSFTKGPIYEQYF. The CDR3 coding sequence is TGTGCCAGCAGTTTTACGAAGGGACCGATCTACGAGCAGTACTTC.

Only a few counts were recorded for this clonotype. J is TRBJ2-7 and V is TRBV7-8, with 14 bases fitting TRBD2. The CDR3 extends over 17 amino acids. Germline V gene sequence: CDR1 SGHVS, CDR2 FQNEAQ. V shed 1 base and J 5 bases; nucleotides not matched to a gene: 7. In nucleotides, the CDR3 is TGTGCCAGCAGCTTAGTTGGGACTAGCGGGAGCAAGAACGAGCAGTACTTC. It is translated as CASSLVGTSGSKNEQYF.

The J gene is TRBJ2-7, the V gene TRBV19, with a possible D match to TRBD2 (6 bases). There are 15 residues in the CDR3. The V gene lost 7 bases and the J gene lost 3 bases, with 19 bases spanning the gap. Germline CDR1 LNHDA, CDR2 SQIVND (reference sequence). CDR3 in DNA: TGTGCCAGTACCCCGCGGGGCGCTGGAAACTACGAGCAGTACTTC. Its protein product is CASTPRGAGNYEQYF.

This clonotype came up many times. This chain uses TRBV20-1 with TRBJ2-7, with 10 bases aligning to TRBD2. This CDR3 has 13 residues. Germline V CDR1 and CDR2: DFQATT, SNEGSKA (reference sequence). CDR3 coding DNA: TGCAGGGGGAGGACTAGCGGCACCTACGAGCAGTACTTC. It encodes CRGRTSGTYEQYF.

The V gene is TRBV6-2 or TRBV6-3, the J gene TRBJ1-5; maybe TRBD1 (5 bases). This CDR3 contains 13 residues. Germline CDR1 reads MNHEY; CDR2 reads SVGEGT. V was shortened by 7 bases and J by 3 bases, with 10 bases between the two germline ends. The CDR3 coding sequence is TGTGCCAGCAAAGACAGTTACAATCAGCCCCAGCATTTT. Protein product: CASKDSYNQPQHF.

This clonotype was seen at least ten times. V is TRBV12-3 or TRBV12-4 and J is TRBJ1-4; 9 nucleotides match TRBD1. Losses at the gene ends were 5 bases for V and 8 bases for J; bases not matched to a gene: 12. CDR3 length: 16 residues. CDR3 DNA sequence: TGTGCCAGCAGTACAGTGCGGGACAGGGATCGAGAAAAACTGTTTTTT. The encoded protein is CASSTVRDRDREKLFF.

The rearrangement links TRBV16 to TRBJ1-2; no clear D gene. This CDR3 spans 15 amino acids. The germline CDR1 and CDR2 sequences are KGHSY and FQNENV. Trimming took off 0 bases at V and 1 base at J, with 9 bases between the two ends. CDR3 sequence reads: CASSQSHTDNYGYTF. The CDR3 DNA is TGTGCCAGCAGCCAATCGCACACAGATAACTATGGCTACACCTTC.

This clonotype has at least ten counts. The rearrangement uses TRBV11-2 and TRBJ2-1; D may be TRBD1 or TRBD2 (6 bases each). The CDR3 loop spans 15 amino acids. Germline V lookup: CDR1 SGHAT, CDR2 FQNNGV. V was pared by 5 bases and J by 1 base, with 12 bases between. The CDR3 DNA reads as TGTGCCAGCAGCCCGAGGGGGAGGTCCTACAATGAGCAGTTCTTC. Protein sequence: CASSPRGRSYNEQFF.

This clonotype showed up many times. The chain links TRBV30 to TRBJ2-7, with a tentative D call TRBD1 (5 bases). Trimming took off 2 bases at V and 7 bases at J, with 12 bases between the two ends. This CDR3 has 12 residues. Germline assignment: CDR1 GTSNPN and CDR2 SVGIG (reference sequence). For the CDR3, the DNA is TGTGCCTGGAGTTCCTTCAGGGATGAGCAGTACTTC. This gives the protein CAWSSFRDEQYF.

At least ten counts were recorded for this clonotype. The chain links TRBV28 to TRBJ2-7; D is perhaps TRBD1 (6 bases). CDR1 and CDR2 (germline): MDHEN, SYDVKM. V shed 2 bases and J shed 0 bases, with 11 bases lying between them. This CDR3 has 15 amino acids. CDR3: CASSLAQGYSYEQYF. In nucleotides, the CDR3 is TGTGCCAGCAGTTTAGCACAGGGTTACTCCTACGAGCAGTACTTC.

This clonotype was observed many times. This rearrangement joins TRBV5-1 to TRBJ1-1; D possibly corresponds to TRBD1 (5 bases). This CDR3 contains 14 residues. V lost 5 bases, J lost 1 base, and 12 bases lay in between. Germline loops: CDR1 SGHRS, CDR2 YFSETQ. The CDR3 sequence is CASSKLTENTEAFF. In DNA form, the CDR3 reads TGCGCCAGCAGTAAATTGACAGAGAACACTGAAGCTTTCTTT. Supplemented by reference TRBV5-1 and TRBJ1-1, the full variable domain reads KAGVTQTPRYLIKTRGQQVTLSCSPISGHRSVSWYQQTPGQGLQFLFEYFSETQRNKGNFPGRFSGRQFSNSRSEMNVSTLELGDSALYLCASSKLTENTEAFFGQGTRLTVV.

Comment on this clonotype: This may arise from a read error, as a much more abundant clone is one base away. CDR3 amino acids: CASSSDMGLAKNIQYF. Here the CDR3 DNA reads TGTGCCAGCAGCTCAGATATGGGATTAGCCAAAAACATTCAGTACTTC. This chain joins TRBV11-2 and TRBJ2-4; D is ambiguous. The CDR3 length is 16 residues. The V end was cut by 4 bases, the J end by 0 bases, with 13 bases between. From germline, CDR1 is SGHAT and CDR2 FQNNGV.

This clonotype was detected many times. This CDR3 reads CASSESGTGVAQPQHF. Written as DNA, the CDR3 is TGTGCCAGCAGTGAATCCGGGACAGGGGTGGCTCAGCCCCAGCATTTT. The chain uses TRBV2 and TRBJ1-5, with 10 nucleotides matching TRBD1. This CDR3 spans 16 amino acids. V lost 2 bases, J lost 6 bases, and 7 bases stayed unmatched. Germline V gene data show CDR1 as SNHLY and CDR2 as FYNNEI.

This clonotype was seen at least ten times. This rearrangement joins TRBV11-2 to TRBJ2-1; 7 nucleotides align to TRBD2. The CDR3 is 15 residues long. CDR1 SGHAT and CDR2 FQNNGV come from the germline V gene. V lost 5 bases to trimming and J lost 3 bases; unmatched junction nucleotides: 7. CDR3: CASSAGGLGYNEQFF. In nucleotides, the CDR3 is TGTGCCAGCAGCGCCGGAGGACTAGGCTACAATGAGCAGTTCTTC.

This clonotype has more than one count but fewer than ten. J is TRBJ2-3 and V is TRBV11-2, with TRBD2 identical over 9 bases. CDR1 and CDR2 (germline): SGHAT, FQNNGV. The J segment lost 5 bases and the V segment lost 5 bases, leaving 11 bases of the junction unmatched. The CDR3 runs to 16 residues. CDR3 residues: CASSLRLADPLDTQYF. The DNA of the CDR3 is TGTGCCAGCAGCCTAAGACTAGCGGACCCACTAGATACGCAGTATTTT. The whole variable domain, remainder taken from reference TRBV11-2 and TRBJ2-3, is EAGVAQSPRYKIIEKRQSVAFWCNPISGHATLYWYQQILGQGPKLLIQFQNNGVVDDSQLPKDRFSAERLKGVDSTLKIQPAKLEDSAVYLCASSLRLADPLDTQYFGPGTRLTVL.

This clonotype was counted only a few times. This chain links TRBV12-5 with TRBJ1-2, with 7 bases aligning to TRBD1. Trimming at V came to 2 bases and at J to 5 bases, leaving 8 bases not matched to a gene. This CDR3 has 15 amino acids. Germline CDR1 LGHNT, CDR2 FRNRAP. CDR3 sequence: CASGLTPGQTYGYTF. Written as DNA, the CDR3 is TGTGCTAGTGGTTTGACCCCGGGACAGACTTATGGCTACACCTTC.

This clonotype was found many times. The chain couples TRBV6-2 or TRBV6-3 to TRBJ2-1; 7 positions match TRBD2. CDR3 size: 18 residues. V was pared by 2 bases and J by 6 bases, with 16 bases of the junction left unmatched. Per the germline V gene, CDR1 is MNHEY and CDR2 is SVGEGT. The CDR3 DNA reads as TGTGCCAGCAGTTACGCACCTCCAGGGACTAACATCCCCAATGAGCAGTTCTTC. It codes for CASSYAPPGTNIPNEQFF.

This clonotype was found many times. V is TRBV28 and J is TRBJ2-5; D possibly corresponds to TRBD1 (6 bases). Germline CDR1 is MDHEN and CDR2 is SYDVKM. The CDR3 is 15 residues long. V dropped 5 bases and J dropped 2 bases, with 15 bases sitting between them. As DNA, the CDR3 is TGTGCCAGCAGTACACCCGGGGACACACAAGAGACCCAGTACTTC. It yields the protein CASSTPGDTQETQYF. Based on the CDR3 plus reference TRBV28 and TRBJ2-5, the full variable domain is DVKVTQSSRYLVKRTGEKVFLECVQDMDHENMFWYRQDPGLGLRLIYFSYDVKMKEKGDIPEGYSVSREKKERFSLILESASTNQTSMYLCASSTPGDTQETQYFGPGTRLLVL.

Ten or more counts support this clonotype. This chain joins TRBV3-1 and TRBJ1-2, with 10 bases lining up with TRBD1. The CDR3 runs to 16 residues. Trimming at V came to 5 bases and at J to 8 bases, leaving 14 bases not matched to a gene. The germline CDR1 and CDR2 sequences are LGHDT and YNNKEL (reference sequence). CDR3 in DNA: TGTGCCAGCAGCGCGGGACAGGGGACCCTCCTCGGAGGCTACACCTTC. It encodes CASSAGQGTLLGGYTF.

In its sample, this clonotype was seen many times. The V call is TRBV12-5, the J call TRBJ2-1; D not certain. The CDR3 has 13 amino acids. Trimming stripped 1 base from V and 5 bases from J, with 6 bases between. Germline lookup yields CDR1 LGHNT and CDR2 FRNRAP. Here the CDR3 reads CASGLAGNNEQFF. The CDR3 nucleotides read TGTGCTAGTGGTTTGGCTGGCAACAATGAGCAGTTCTTC.

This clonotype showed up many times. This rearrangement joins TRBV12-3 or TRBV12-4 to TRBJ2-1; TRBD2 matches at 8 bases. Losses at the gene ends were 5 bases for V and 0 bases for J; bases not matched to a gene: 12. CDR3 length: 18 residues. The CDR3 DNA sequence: TGTGCCAGCAGTACCCTCGTATTAGCGGGGAGCTCCTACAATGAGCAGTTCTTC. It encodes CASSTLVLAGSSYNEQFF.

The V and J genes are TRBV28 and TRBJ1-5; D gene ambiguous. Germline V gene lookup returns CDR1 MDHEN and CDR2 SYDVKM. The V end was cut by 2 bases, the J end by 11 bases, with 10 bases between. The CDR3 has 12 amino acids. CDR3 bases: TGTGCCAGCAGTTTAGGGGTTCCCGCCCAGCATTTT. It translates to CASSLGVPAQHF.

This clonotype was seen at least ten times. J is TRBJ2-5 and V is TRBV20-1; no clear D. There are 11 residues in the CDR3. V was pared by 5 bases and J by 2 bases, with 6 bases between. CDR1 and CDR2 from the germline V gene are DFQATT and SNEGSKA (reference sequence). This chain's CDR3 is CSAARQETQYF. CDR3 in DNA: TGCAGTGCTGCACGACAAGAGACCCAGTACTTC.

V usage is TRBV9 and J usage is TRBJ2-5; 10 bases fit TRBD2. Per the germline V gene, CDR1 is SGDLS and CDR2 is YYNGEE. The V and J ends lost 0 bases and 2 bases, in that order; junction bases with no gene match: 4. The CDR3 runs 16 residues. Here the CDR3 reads CASSVGLAGVQETQYF. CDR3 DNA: TGTGCCAGCAGCGTAGGGCTAGCGGGGGTACAAGAGACCCAGTACTTC. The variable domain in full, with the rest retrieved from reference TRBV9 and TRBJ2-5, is DSGVTQTPKHLITATGQRVTLRCSPRSGDLSVYWYQQSLDQGLQFLIQYYNGEERAKGNILERFSAQQFPDLHSELNLSSLELGDSALYFCASSVGLAGVQETQYFGPGTRLLVL.

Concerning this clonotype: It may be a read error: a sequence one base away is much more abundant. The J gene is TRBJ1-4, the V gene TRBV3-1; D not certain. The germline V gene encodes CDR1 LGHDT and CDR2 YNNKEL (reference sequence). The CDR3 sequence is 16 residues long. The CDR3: CAGSQGRAGLAEKLFF. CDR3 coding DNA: TGTGCCGGCAGCCAAGGAAGGGCCGGTCTGGCTGAAAAACTGTTTTTT.

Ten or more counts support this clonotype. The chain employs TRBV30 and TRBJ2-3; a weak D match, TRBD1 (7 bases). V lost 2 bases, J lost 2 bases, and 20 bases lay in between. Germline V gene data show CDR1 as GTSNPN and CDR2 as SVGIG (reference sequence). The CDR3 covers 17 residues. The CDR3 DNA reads TGTGCCTGGAGTCCCGTTAAGAGGGGGCGGGACACAGATACGCAGTATTTT. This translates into CAWSPVKRGRDTDTQYF.

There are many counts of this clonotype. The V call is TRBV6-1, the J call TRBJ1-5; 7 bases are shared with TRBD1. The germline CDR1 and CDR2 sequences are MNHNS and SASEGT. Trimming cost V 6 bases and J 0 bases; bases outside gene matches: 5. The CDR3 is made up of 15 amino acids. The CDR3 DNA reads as TGTGCCAGCAGGCCCGGGACAGCTAGCAATCAGCCCCAGCATTTT. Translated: CASRPGTASNQPQHF.